This T cell receptor beta chain is drawn from a study of Ad26.COV2.S vaccination and SARS-CoV-2 variants (dated by TCRdb to 2020 to 2023). At the level of the whole study: Donors in the vaccine arm were drawn from COV1001, a multicentre, randomized, double-blind, placebo-controlled phase I-IIa trial testing Ad26.COV2.S in healthy adults. Ad26.COV2.S was given intramuscularly at 5x10^10 or 1x10^11 viral particles, as a single shot or as two shots 56 days apart. TCRbeta repertoire sequencing served as the tool for gauging how specific and how broad the SARS-CoV-2-reactive T cell receptors were following Ad26.COV2.S vaccination. A total of about 30 samples were included in the TCR-sequenced set, comprising roughly 19 Ad26.COV2.S vaccine recipients, 5 placebo recipients and 8 SARS-CoV-2 convalescent individuals. Trial participants were randomized into five groups of five: low-dose or high-dose Ad26.COV2.S given once or twice, or placebo on both occasions. Throughout the experiments and outcome assessment, investigators stayed blinded to trial group allocation. Results the study describes overall, beyond this receptor: Non-spike TCR breadth was comparable between vaccine and placebo recipients, consistent with the vaccine containing only spike. The study was not powered for comparison of responses between vaccine doses or regimens. It was noted by the authors that total T cell responses may have been underestimated by the TCR breadth and depth analyses. After vaccination, substantial breadth of spike-specific CD8+ and CD4+ T cell responses was reported. Compared with placebo recipients, Ad26.COV2.S recipients showed higher spike-specific TCR breadth (P = 0.0014).

TCRbeta CDR3 regions were sequenced with the immunoSEQ Assay. After extraction, genomic DNA underwent amplification by bias-controlled multiplex PCR, followed by high-throughput sequencing. The paper's data handling went like this. To quantify the absolute abundance of every unique TCRbeta CDR3 region, sequences were collapsed and filtered. T cell fraction was estimated by normalizing TCRbeta template counts to usable DNA, with usable DNA measured through amplification of reference genes found in all nucleated cells. Repertoire TCRs were annotated as SARS-CoV-2-specific when V gene, CDR3 amino acid sequence and J gene were exactly matched to a known reactive TCR set. The reference SARS-CoV-2 TCR set came from MIRA and was filtered for enrichment in COVID-19-positive ImmuneCODE repertoires, removing public or cross-reactive TCRs. Based on the MIRA antigens, annotated TCRs were further analysed at the level of specific ORF or position within ORF. Depth was the summed frequency of annotated unique rearrangements, while breadth was defined as annotated unique rearrangements over total unique productive rearrangements. Two-sided Wilcoxon rank-sum tests were applied when comparing TCR breadth between groups. In its TCRdb copy, this immuneACCESS table keeps in-frame sequences only and misses some clones. Where compared with another copy, unresolved V genes explain less than half of these, and the others have no known cause. That table gives V, J and clone size, and the DNA gave D and trimming. This sample is represented by around 240,000 clones; approximately 88% of them were singletons. The top ten hold about 10% of the sample.

Sample treatment or condition, as interpreted from the label and publication: roughly 20 received Ad26.COV2.S at low or high dose, single or two shots; 5 received placebo; per-sample allocation not given. For vaccine and placebo recipients, repertoires were sequenced using samples collected on day 63 after the first injection. In Cohort 1b, 25 to 30 adults aged 18-55 years were enrolled at a single site in Boston, USA, between 29 July and 7 August 2020. As a vaccine, Ad26.COV2.S was a replication-incompetent adenovirus type 26 vector that expressed a prefusion-stabilized SARS-CoV-2 spike protein derived from the original Wuhan strain. Concerning this clone itself: No antigen is known for it. Per-base quality was not reported, and no clone a single base away is much larger than it.

The specimen comprised peripheral blood, sampled in a trial of Ad26.COV2.S vaccine versus placebo. The clonotype was recovered from a person between 18 and 65 years old who received the Ad26.COV2.S COVID-19 vaccine or a placebo.

In nucleotides, the sequence is TGTGCCAGCAGTTTTCCTACGGCCAACGTCCTGACTTTC. This encodes CASSFPTANVLTF. Recombination joined TRBV28 with TRBJ2-6; the D gene is not confidently resolved. From its cysteine to its phenylalanine, the CDR3 spans 13 amino acids. Only CDR3 DNA remains: 39 bases, in frame from the first base. CDR1 MDHEN and CDR2 SYDVKM were looked up in the germline V gene. Trimming takes 3 bases from V and 6 bases from J, and the germline ends sit 6 bases apart.